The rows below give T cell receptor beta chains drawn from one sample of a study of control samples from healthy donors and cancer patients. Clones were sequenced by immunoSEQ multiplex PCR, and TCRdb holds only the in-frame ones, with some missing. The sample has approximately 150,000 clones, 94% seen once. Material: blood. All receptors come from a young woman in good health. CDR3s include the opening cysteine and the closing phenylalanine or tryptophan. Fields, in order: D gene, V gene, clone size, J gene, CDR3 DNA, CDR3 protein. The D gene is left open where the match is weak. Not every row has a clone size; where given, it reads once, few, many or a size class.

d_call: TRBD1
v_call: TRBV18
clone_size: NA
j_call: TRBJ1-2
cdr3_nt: TGTGCCAGCTCACCAACAAACCGGGACAGGGCCCGCTACACCTTC
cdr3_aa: CASSPTNRDRARYTF

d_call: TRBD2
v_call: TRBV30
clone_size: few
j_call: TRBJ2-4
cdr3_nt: TGTGCCTGGCGCCCCGGGACTAGAGGGGACAAAAACATTCAGTACTTC
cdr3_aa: CAWRPGTRGDKNIQYF

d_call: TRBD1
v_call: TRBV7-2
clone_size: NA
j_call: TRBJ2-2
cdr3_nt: TGTGCCAGCAGCTACAGGGGGATCGGGGAGCTGTTTTTT
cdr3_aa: CASSYRGIGELFF

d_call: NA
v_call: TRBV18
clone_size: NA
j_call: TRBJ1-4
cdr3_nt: TGTGCCAGCTCACCACGAGGTCAGGGGATTAATGAAAAACTGTTTTTT
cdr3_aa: CASSPRGQGINEKLFF

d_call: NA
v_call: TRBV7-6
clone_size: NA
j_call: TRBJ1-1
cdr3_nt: TGTGCCAGCAGCTTAGAAGCAGATCTCCTTTCCGCTGAAGCTTTCTTT
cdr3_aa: CASSLEADLLSAEAFF

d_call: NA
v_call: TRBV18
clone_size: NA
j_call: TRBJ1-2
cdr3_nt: TGTGCCAGCTCACTGGGGGGTGACAGCAACTATGGCTACACCTTC
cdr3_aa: CASSLGGDSNYGYTF

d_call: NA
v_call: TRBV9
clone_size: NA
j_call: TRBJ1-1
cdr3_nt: TGTGCCAGCAGCGGATCAATTTACACTGAAGCTTTCTTT
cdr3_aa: CASSGSIYTEAFF

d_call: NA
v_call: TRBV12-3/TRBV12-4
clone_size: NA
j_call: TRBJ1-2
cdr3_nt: TGTGCCAGCAGCCCCGGACGATCCTATGGCTACACCTTC
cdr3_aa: CASSPGRSYGYTF

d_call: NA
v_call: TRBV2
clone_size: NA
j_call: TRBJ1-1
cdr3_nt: TGTGCCAGCACTGCGGACACCCTGAACACTGAAGCTTTCTTT
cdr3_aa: CASTADTLNTEAFF

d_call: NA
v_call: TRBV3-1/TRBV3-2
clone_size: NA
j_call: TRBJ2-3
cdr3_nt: TGTGCCAGCAGCCTCCGGGACCCGACCACAGATACGCAGTATTTT
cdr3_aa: CASSLRDPTTDTQYF

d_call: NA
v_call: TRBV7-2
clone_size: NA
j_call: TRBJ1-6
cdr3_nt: TGTGCCAGCAGCCACGGGGGGGATAATTCACCCCTCCACTTT
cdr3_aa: CASSHGGDNSPLHF

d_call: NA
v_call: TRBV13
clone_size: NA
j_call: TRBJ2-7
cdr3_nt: TGTGCCAGCAGCTTTCGCCCGGGGGTCTCGAGCTCCTACGAGCAGTACTTC
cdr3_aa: CASSFRPGVSSSYEQYF

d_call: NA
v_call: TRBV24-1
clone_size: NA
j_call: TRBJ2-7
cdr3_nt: TGTGCCACCAGTGCCTCCTCCGGGACACCGCCTTACGAGCAGTACTTC
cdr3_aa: CATSASSGTPPYEQYF

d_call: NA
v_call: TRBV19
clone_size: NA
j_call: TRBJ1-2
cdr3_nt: TGTGCCAGTACTGACAGGTCCGGGGGCTATGGCTACACCTTC
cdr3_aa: CASTDRSGGYGYTF

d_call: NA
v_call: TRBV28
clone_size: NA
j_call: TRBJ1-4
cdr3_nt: TGTGCCAGCAGAAGCGGCACCGTGACTGAAAAACTGTTTTTT
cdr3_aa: CASRSGTVTEKLFF

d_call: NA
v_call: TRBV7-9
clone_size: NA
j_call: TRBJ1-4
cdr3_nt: TGTGCCAGCAGCTTAATGAGCGCGGGTGAAAAACTGTTTTTT
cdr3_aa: CASSLMSAGEKLFF

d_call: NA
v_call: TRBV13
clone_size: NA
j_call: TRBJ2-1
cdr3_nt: TGTGCCAGCAGCTTAGTGGGGACTTCCTACAATGAGCAGTTCTTC
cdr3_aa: CASSLVGTSYNEQFF

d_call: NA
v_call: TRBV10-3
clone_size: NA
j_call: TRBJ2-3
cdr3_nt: TGTGCCATCAGTTCCCTCGCAGTAGAGACAACAGATACGCAGTATTTT
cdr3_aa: CAISSLAVETTDTQYF

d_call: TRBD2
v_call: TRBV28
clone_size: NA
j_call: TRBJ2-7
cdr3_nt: TGTGCCAGCAGCCTCTCTAGCGGGGTCGCCTACGAGCAGTACTTC
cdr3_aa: CASSLSSGVAYEQYF

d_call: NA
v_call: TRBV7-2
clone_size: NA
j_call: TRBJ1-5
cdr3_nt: TGTGCCAGCAGCTTGTTTTTGGGGTTGCAGCCCCAGCATTTT
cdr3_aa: CASSLFLGLQPQHF

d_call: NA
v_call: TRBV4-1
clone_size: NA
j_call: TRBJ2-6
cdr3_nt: TGCGCCAGCAGCCAAGGACAACAAGCGGGGGCCAACGTCCTGACTTTC
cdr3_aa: CASSQGQQAGANVLTF

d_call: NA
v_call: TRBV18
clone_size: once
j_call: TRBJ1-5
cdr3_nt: TGTGCCAGCTCGCGGACAGACGGCAATCAGCCCCAGCATTTT
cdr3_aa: CASSRTDGNQPQHF

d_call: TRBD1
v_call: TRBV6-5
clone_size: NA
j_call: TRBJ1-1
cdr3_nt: TGTGCCAGCAGGGTGACAGGGGGCACTGAAGCTTTCTTT
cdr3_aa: CASRVTGGTEAFF

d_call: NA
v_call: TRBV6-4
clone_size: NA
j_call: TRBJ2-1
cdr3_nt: TGTGCCAGCAGTGACTCCCTAGACAATGAGCAGTTCTTC
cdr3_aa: CASSDSLDNEQFF

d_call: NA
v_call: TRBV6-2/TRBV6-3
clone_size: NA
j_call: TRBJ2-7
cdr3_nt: TGTGCCAGCAGTTCACCCCGGATCAGGACAGCTGAGCAGTACTTC
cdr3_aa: CASSSPRIRTAEQYF

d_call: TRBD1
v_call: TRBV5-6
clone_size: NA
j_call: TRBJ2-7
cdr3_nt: TGTGCCAGCAGCGACCGGGGGGACAGGGTTGGGTACGAGCAGTACTTC
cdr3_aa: CASSDRGDRVGYEQYF

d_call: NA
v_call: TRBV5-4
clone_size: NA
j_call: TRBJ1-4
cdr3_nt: TGTGCCAGCAGCTTGGGTACAGGACCCGCGGCTAATGAAAAACTGTTTTTT
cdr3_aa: CASSLGTGPAANEKLFF

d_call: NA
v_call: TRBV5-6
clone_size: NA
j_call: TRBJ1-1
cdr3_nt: TGTGCCAGCAGCTTGAACAGTGAAGCTTTCTTT
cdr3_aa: CASSLNSEAFF

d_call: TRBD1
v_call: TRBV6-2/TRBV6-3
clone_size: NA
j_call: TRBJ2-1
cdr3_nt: TGTGCCAGCAGTTTTGACGTCGACAGGGTTTTCAATGAGCAGTTCTTC
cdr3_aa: CASSFDVDRVFNEQFF

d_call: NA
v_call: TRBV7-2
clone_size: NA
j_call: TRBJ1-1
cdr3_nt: TGTGCCAGCAGCTTACATCGTAGAGCTGAAGCTTTCTTT
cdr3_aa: CASSLHRRAEAFF

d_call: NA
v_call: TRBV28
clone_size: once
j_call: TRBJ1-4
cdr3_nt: TGTGCCAGCACCTCCCCAGCGGGGGCGGGAGAAAAACTGTTTTTT
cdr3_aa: CASTSPAGAGEKLFF

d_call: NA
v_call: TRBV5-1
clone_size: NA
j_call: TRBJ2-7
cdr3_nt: TGCGCCAGCAGCTTGATGGGGTTGGACGAGCAGTACTTC
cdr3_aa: CASSLMGLDEQYF

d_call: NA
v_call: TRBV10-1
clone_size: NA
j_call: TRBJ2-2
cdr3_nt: TGCGCCAGCAGTAATACCGGGGAGCTGTTTTTT
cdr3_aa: CASSNTGELFF

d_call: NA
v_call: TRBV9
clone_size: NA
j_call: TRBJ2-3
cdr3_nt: TGTGCCAGCAGCGTACTGGGAGCTGGGGGGGATACGCAGTATTTT
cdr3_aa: CASSVLGAGGDTQYF

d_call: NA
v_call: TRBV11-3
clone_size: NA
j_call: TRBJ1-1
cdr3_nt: TGTGCCAGCAGCTCCAGGGTTGGGATGAACACTGAAGCTTTCTTT
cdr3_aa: CASSSRVGMNTEAFF

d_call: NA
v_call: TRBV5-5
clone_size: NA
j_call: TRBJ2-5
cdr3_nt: TGTGCCAGCAGCTCAAAGTGGGCTAGCGCGGGCGAGACCCAGTACTTC
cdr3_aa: CASSSKWASAGETQYF

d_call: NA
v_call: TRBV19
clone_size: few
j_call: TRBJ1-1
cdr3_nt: TGTGCCAGTAGTATATTTGGGGGAGAAGGTAAAGCTTTCTTT
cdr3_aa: CASSIFGGEGKAFF

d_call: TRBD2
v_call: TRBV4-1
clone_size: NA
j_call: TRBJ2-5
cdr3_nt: TGCGCCAGCAGCCAAGTTCTAGCGGGGGGGCGAGAGACCCAGTACTTC
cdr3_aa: CASSQVLAGGRETQYF

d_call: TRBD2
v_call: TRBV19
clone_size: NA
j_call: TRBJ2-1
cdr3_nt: TGTGCCAGTACCGGGGGGGCCTACAATGAGCAGTTCTTC
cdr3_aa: CASTGGAYNEQFF

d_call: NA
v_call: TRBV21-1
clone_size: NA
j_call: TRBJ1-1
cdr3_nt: TGTGCCAGCAGCAAATGTGGGGGCACTGAAGCTTTCTTT
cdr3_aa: CASSKCGGTEAFF

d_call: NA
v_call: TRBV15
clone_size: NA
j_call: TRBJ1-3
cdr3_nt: TGTGCCACCAGCGTTAGCAGCTCTGGAAACACCATATATTTT
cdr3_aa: CATSVSSSGNTIYF

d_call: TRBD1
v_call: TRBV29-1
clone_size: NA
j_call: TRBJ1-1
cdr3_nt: TGCAGCGCCGCGACAGGGCTGAACACTGAAGCTTTCTTT
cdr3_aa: CSAATGLNTEAFF

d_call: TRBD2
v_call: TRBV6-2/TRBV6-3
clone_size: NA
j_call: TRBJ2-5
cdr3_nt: TGTGCCAGCAGTTACTCGGGCGGGGGAGGAGAGACCCAGTACTTC
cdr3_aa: CASSYSGGGGETQYF

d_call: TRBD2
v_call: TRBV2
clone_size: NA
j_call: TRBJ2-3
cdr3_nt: TGTGCCAGCAGTGCTGGCGGGTCGGGAGGTGATACGCAGTATTTT
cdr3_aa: CASSAGGSGGDTQYF

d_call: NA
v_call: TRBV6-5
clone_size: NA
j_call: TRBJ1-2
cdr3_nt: TGTGCCACCCGCCGTCGGGAGGCCTATGGCTACACCTTC
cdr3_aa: CATRRREAYGYTF

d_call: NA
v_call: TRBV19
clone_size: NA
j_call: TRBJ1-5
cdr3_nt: TGTGCCAGTAGAGCGCTCGGGGGGCAACAGCCCCAGCATTTT
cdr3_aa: CASRALGGQQPQHF

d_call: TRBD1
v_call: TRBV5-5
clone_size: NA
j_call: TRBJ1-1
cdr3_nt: TGTGCCAGCAGCAATAGACAGGGGCGGTTGAACACTGAAGCTTTCTTT
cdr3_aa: CASSNRQGRLNTEAFF

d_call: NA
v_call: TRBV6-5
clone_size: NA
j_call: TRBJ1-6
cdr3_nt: TGTGCCAGCACTTACAACCCTTATTCACCCCTCCACTTT
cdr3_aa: CASTYNPYSPLHF

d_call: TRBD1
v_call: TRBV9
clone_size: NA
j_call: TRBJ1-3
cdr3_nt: TGTGCCAGCAGCAAACCGGGACAGGGGTCTAGCACCATATATTTT
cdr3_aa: CASSKPGQGSSTIYF

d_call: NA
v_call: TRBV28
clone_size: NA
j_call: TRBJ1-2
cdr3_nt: TGTGCCAGCAGTTCTAGACTATACCAAGGGTCTGGCTACACCTTC
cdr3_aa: CASSSRLYQGSGYTF

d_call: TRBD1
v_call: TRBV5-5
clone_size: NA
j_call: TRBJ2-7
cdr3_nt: TGTGCCAGCAGCTTGGTCCTGGACAGGGCCACCTACGAGCAGTACTTC
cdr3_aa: CASSLVLDRATYEQYF

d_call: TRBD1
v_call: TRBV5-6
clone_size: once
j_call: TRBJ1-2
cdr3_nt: TGTGCCAGCAGCCTTGGGACAGGCTACTATGGCTACACCTTC
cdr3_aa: CASSLGTGYYGYTF

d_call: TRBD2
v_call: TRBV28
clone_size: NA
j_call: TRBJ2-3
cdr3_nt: TGTGCCAGCAGTTTCGGGGGGGCAGGGGATACGCAGTATTTT
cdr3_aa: CASSFGGAGDTQYF

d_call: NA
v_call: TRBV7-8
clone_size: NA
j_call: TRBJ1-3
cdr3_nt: TGTGCCGGACCGTCAAATGGAAACACCATATATTTT
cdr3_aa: CAGPSNGNTIYF

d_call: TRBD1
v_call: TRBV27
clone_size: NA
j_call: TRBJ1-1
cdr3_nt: TGTGCCAGCATTCCTTACAGGGGGAACACTGAAGCTTTCTTT
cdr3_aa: CASIPYRGNTEAFF